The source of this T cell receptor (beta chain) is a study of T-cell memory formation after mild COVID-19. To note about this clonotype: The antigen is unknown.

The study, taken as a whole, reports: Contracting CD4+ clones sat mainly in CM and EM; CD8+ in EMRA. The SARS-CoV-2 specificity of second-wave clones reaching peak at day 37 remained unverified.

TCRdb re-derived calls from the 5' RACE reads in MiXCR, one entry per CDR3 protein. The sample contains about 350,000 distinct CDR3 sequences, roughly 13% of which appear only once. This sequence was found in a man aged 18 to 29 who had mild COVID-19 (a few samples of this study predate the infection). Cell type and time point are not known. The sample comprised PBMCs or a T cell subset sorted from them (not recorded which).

CDR3 amino acids: CASSPGMEGNGYTF. The CDR3 DNA sequence: TGTGCCAGCTCACCTGGGATGGAAGGGAATGGCTACACCTTC. This chain connects TRBV18 to TRBJ1-2; no firm D call. Trimming took 3 bases from V and 6 from J, leaving 14 bases between them. The CDR3 runs 14 residues. From germline, CDR1 is KGHSH and CDR2 LQKENI. Full variable domain (rest looked up from reference TRBV18 and TRBJ1-2): NAGVMQNPRHLVRRRGQEARLRCSPMKGHSHVYWYRQLPEEGLKFMVYLQKENIIDESGMPKERFSAEFPKEGPSILRIQQVVRGDSAAYFCASSPGMEGNGYTFGSGTRLTVV.